The entry that follows covers one TCR beta chain sequence. Its antigen is still unknown. The entry originates in a study of cytomegalovirus exposure and HLA in healthy donors. Study-wide context: A prior analysis found some 110 million unique TCR beta sequences from 150 million to 200 million T cells. An early release of data contained roughly 86 million unique TCRs, which came from HLA-typed donors. Study results and limitations: A later analysis showed that HLA-associated TCR beta chains had undergone more clonal expansion than equally common others.

CDR1 is SGHRS and CDR2 is YFSETQ in the germline V gene. This CDR3 spans 14 amino acids. V was cut by 1 base and J by 4 bases, with 11 bases left in between. PCR amplification relied on 60 Vbeta primers (plus 13 Jbeta primers). Profiled with immunoSEQ multiplex PCR; TCRdb holds only in-frame clones, not every one. The sample carries approximately 200,000 clones, 82% recorded once. This TCR was sampled from a boy between 2 and 15 years old in good health and CMV-seronegative. The rearrangement links TRBV5-1 to TRBJ2-5; no firm D call. Sequences were obtained from PBMCs. In DNA form, the CDR3 reads TGCGCCAGCAGCTTGCGAGACTCTGCAGAGACCCAGTACTTC. It translates to CASSLRDSAETQYF.